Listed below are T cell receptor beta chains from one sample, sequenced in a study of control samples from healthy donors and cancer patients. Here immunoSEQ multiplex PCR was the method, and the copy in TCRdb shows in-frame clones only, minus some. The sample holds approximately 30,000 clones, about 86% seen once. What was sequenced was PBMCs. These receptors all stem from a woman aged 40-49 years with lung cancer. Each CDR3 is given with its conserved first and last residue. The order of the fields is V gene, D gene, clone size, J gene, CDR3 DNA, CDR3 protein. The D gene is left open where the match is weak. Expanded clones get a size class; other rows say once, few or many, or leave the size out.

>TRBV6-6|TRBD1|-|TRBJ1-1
TGTGCCAGCAGTTGGGGGACAGGGCAGATGAACGCTGAAGCTTTCTTT
CASSWGTGQMNAEAFF
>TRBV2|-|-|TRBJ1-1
TGTGCCAGCAGTACTCAAGGGAAAGCTTTCTTT
CASSTQGKAFF
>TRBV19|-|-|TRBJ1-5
TGTGCCAGTAGTATTACGGGGTATTTCAATCAGCCCCAGCATTTT
CASSITGYFNQPQHF
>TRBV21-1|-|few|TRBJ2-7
TGTGCCAGCAGCAAAGCGCGGGACAGGCAGTACGAGCAGTACTTC
CASSKARDRQYEQYF
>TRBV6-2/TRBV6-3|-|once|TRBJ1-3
TGTGCCAGCAGTTATGAAGCGGCCATCTCTGGAAACACCATATATTTT
CASSYEAAISGNTIYF
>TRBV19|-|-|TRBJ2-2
TGTGCCAGTAGTATAATGGCGGGGTCTGGCACCGGGGAGCTGTTTTTT
CASSIMAGSGTGELFF
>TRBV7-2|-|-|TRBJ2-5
TGTGCCAGCAGCTTAGCAGTCGCGGGGCCTCCCGGGGAGACCCAGTACTTC
CASSLAVAGPPGETQYF
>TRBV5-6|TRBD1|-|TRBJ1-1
TGTGCCAGCAGCGCAGGACAGGGCACCACTGAAGCTTTCTTT
CASSAGQGTTEAFF
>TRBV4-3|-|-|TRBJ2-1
TGCGCCAGCAGCCAAGGGAGGACCCGATACAATGAGCAGTTCTTC
CASSQGRTRYNEQFF
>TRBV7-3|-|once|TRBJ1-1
TGTGCCAGCAGCATCGACGGGAACACTGAAGCTTTCTTT
CASSIDGNTEAFF
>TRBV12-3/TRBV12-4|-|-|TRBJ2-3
TGTGCCAGCAGCCCCTCCGGTACGCAGTATTTT
CASSPSGTQYF
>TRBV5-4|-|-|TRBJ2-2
TGTGCCAGCAGCTTGGAGGGAGGGGGCCTGAACACCGGGGAGCTGTTTTTT
CASSLEGGGLNTGELFF
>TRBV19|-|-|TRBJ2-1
TGTGCCAGTAGTATCACAGGGCCAGGCATCCCCAATGAGCAGTTCTTC
CASSITGPGIPNEQFF
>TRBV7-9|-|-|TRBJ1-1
TGTGCCAGCAGTCTAAACGACGCAGCAAGTACTGCTTTCTTT
CASSLNDAASTAFF
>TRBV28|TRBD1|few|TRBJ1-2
TGTGCCAGCGGTTACCAGACAGGGTCCTATGGCTACACCTTC
CASGYQTGSYGYTF
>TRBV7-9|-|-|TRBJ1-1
TGTGCCAGCAACACTCAGGACAACCCGAACACTGAAGCTTTCTTT
CASNTQDNPNTEAFF
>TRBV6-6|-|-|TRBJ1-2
TGTGCCAGCAGTTACAGGTCAGGTCCGACTAACTATGGCTACACCTTC
CASSYRSGPTNYGYTF